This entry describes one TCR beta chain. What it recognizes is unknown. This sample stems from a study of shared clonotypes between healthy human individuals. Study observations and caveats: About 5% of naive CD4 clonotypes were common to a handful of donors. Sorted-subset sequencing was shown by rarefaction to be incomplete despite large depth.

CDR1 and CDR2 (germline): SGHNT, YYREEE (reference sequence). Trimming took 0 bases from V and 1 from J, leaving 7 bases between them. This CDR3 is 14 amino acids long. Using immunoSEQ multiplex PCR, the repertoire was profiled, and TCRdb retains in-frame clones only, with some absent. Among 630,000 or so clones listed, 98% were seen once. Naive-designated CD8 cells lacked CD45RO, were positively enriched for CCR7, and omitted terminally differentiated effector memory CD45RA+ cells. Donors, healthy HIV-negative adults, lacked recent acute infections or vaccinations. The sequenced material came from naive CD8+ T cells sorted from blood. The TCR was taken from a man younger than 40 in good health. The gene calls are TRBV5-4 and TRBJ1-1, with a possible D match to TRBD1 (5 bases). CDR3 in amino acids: CASSLAGANTEAFF. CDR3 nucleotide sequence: TGTGCCAGCAGCTTGGCCGGGGCGAACACTGAAGCTTTCTTT.